This entry concerns a single TCR beta chain. The antigen is unknown. These data originate in a study of cytomegalovirus exposure and HLA in healthy donors. Study background: Earlier results showed some 120 million unique TCR beta sequences derived from approximately 170 million T cells. Regarding the study as a whole: HLA restriction was apparent for most CMV-associated TCR beta chains in a later analysis. When presence/absence was analysed, sequencing depth was taken to be roughly uniform across donors.

Primers included in the PCR were 60 Vbeta and 13 Jbeta primers. TCRdb keeps only in-frame clones here, not all; method: immunoSEQ multiplex PCR. This sample has about 140,000 clones, with almost 85% found just once. Sample: PBMCs. This TCR was recovered from a woman aged 55-70 years in good health and CMV-seropositive.

The CDR3 sequence: CASSEEGQGYEQYF. DNA for the CDR3: TGTGCCAGCAGTGAGGAAGGACAGGGCTACGAGCAGTACTTC. V and J are TRBV2 and TRBJ2-7, with TRBD1 identical over 8 bases. With 3 bases clipped from V and 3 bases from J, the junction kept 4 bases outside the gene matches. CDR3 length: 14 residues. CDR1 is SNHLY and CDR2 is FYNNEI in the germline V gene.